The subject of this entry is one T cell receptor beta chain. Its specificity is not known. This CDR3 contains 13 residues. The V gene's germline CDR1 is SGHNT and CDR2 YYREEE (reference sequence). V lost 0 bases, J lost 4 bases, and 7 bases lay in between. The data derive from a study of T cells in tuberculosis. The assay was immunoSEQ multiplex PCR, and TCRdb's table has in-frame clones only and misses some. The sample comprises tens of thousands of clones, less than 97% of which are singletons, and about 8.6% rests with the top ten. Study results and caveats: Cases with active tuberculosis were adults, while controls were adolescents.

Sequencing input: PBMCs. The V gene is TRBV5-4, the J gene TRBJ2-5, with D maybe TRBD1 (5 bases). The sequence was obtained from a donor aged 10-35 years with latent tuberculosis or without tuberculosis infection. CDR3 nucleotides: TGTGCCAGCAGCTTGGATCAGGGAGAGACCCAGTACTTC. Translated, it gives CASSLDQGETQYF. Complete variable domain (other parts from reference TRBV5-4 and TRBJ2-5): ETGVTQSPTHLIKTRGQQVTLRCSSQSGHNTVSWYQQALGQGPQFIFQYYREEENGRGNFPPRFSGLQFPNYSSELNVNALELDDSALYLCASSLDQGETQYFGPGTRLLVL.